This TCR beta chain originates from a study of blood T cell repertoires in COVID-19. Study at large: PBMCs, B-cell-depleted T cells, or T cells provided the cDNA or gDNA that made up the material.

In germline, CDR1 is MDHEN, CDR2 SYDVKM. The CDR3 covers 16 residues. With 6 bases clipped from V and 8 bases from J, the junction kept 11 bases outside the gene matches. This clone was recorded a few times. Sequenced by immunoSEQ multiplex PCR; TCRdb stores in-frame clones only, minus some. The repertoire holds over 250,000 clones, with over 75% as singletons. The clonotype originates from a woman aged 60-70 years with acute or convalescent COVID-19. V and J are TRBV28 and TRBJ1-6; 9 nucleotides match TRBD1. Sequenced: peripheral blood. This chain's CDR3 is CASRTPGQGFHSPLHF. The CDR3 bases are TGTGCCAGCAGAACGCCGGGACAGGGTTTTCATTCACCCCTCCACTTT.